Sequencing of this T cell receptor (beta chain) was carried out in a study of vaccination effects on CD4 cells after COVID-19 (dated 2022 in TCRdb). For the wider study: Participants received two doses of either the BNT162b2 or the mRNA-1273 mRNA SARS-CoV-2 vaccine. SARS-CoV-2 spike-specific CD4+ TCR repertoires were compared before and after mRNA vaccination in COVID-19 convalescent patients and in infection-naive vaccine recipients. Altogether, nine to ten COVID-19 convalescent patients and several SARS-CoV-2-naive healthy vaccine recipients made up the full study. In the study, cultures from other donors were sequenced using the Oncomine TCR Beta short-read assay on an Illumina iSeq 100.

Here is what the overall study found, with its caveats: Marked clonal contraction was observed in both infection-induced and vaccine-induced clones at late post-vaccination timepoints, consistent with waning T cell responses. The study was limited by a small number of convalescent patients, and early post-infection timepoints were lacking. In healthy vaccine recipients, vaccine-induced clones were almost all SARS-CoV-2 mono-reactive, with only 1 of 255 cross-reactive with common cold coronaviruses.

Library method: the immunoSEQ multiplex PCR assay. DNA from the cultured and isolated CD4+ T cells underwent TCR beta CDR3 sequencing. Per the source publication's procedure: Non-productive TCR sequences were removed and reads were trimmed to the CDR3 region, keeping CDR3s of at least 7 amino acids. The MANAFEST web app was used to pick out antigen-specific clonotypes by comparing their expansion in peptide wells with that in reference cultures. To count as positive, a clone had to show expansion at FDR<0.05 compared with the reference and with all other wells, an odds ratio above 5, and a frequency above 0.1% in two replicate wells. A clonotype was called cross-reactive if it was significantly expanded both in SARS-CoV-2 spike wells and in at least one common cold coronavirus spike condition. CDR3 similarity was assessed by Levenshtein distance using the stringdist R package, and unrooted trees were constructed with ape in R 3.6.1. TCRdb carries this immuneACCESS record with in-frame sequences only. Its versions omit some clonotypes, under half of them owing to an unresolved V gene in the studies checked, with the rest unexplained. V and J calls and clone size are copied from that table; D and trimming were computed from the DNA. This sample is represented by 50,000 to 65,000 clones; 81% of them were singletons. The ten largest clones represent over 2% of the sample.

CDR1 and CDR2 were assigned from the germline V gene as KGHSH and LQKENI. The CDR3 runs 13 residues from the cysteine to the phenylalanine. CDR3 DNA only is kept here, 39 bases in frame from base 1. A distance of 16 bases separates the germline ends of V and J, which lose 6 bases and 9 bases respectively. To identify antigen-specific CD4+ T cell clonotypes by their expansion, the ViraFEST assay first stimulated PBMC with viral peptide pools and then applied TCR sequencing. After 10 to 11 days of culture, CD4+ T cells were isolated with the EasySep CD4+ T cell isolation kit. The absence of prior SARS-CoV-2 infection in healthy vaccine recipients was confirmed by negative nucleocapsid antibodies before and after vaccination. Each well held roughly 2 million PBMC cultured in IMDM containing roughly 5% human AB serum, 8.5 to 10 IU/ml IL-2 and gentamicin, along with about 10 ug/ml peptides. Half of the culture medium was replaced with fresh IL-2-containing medium on days 3 and 7. Each peptide stimulation condition was cultured in triplicate wells unless otherwise noted. PBMC were separated from whole blood using Ficoll-Paque Plus gradient centrifugation and were then either cryopreserved at -140C or used fresh. The overlapping peptide pools covered the spike proteins of SARS-CoV-2 as well as those of the common cold coronaviruses HCoV-NL63, HCoV-OC43 and HCoV-229E. The QIAamp micro DNA kit was used to extract genomic DNA from the cultured CD4+ T cells.

Remarks on this clone: It lacks a known antigen. Base qualities are missing; no much larger clone stands one base away.

Sequences were derived from CD4+ T cells from PBMCs cultured with HCoV-229E spike peptides, sampled before COVID-19 vaccination. This specimen's cell subset or site label, per the study, means: HCoV-229E spike overlapping peptide pool stimulation. The receptor comes from a human donor who received a COVID-19 vaccine. This chain joins TRBV18 to TRBJ2-3; TRBD1 is a weak D gene call, 6 bases matching. Here is the DNA: TGTGCCAGCTCCCAAACCTCAGGGGACACGCAGTATTTT. It codes for CASSQTSGDTQYF. Here the CDR3 is joined to the reference TRBV18 and TRBJ2-3 genes, and the full variable domain is: NAGVMQNPRHLVRRRGQEARLRCSPMKGHSHVYWYRQLPEEGLKFMVYLQKENIIDESGMPKERFSAEFPKEGPSILRIQQVVRGDSAAYFCASSQTSGDTQYFGPGTRLTVL.